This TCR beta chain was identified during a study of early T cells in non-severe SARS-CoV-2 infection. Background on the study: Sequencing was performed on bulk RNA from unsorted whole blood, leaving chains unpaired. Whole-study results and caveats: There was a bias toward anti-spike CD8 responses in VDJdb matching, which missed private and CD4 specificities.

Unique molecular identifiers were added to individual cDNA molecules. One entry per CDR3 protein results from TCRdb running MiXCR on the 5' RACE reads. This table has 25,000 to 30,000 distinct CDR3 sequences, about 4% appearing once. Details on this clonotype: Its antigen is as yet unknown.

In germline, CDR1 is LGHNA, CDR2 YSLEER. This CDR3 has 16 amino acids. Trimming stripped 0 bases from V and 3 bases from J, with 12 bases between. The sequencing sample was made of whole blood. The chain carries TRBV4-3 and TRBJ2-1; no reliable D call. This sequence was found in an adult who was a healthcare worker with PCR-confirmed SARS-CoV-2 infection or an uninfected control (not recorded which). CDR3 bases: TGCGCCAGCAGCCAAGATTGGGGTAATCTCTACAATGAGCAGTTCTTC. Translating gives CASSQDWGNLYNEQFF.